This TCR beta chain was identified during a study of blood T cell repertoires in COVID-19. Study in general: PBMCs, B-cell-depleted T cells, or T cells were the source of the cDNA or gDNA that made up the material.

Measured with immunoSEQ multiplex PCR; TCRdb has only the in-frame clones, and not every one. The data contain roughly 220,000 clones, 75% to 90% of them singletons. Germline assignment: CDR1 MNHEY and CDR2 SMNVEV (reference sequence). The CDR3 sequence is 17 residues long. The V segment lost 4 bases and the J segment 9 bases; nucleotides outside the gene matches: 18. Those enrolled, adults aged roughly 18 to 89 years, came from under 25 US areas. Sequenced: PBMCs or T cells enriched from blood (not recorded which). The clonotype was recovered from a woman aged 40 to 50 with acute COVID-19. The genes are TRBV27 and TRBJ2-1; 7 positions agree with TRBD1. The CDR3 sequence: CASSSKGAALPRGEQFF. CDR3 nucleotide sequence: TGTGCCAGCAGTTCAAAGGGGGCAGCCCTACCGAGGGGTGAGCAGTTCTTC.